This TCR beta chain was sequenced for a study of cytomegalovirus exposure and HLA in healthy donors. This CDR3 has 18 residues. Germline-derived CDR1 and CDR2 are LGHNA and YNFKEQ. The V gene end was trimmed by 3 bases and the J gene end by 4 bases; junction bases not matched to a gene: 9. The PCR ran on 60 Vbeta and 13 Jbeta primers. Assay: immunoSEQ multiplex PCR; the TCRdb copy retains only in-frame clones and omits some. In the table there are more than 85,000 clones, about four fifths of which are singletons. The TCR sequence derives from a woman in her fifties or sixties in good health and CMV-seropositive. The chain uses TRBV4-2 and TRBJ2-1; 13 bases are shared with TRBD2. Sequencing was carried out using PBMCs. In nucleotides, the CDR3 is TGTGCCAGCAGCCACCCCGGACTAGCGGGAGTAAGGTACAATGAGCAGTTCTTC. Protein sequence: CASSHPGLAGVRYNEQFF.